This section outlines one TCR beta chain sequence together with its context. The antigen is undetermined. From germline, CDR1 is MNHEY and CDR2 SVGEGT. Trimming at V came to 6 bases and at J to 4 bases, leaving 6 bases not matched to a gene. This CDR3 region has 14 residues. UMIs and sample barcodes were carried by the TCR alpha and TCR beta cDNA libraries that 5'RACE produced using constant-segment primers. TCRdb re-called the 5' RACE reads through MiXCR, storing one row per CDR3 protein. This sample has around 300,000 distinct CDR3 sequences; roughly 13% occur once, and the top ten carry 22%. The sample is drawn from a study of T-cell memory formation after mild COVID-19. Study-level background: TCR clusters largely stayed donor specific. Notes on the study in general: In second-wave clones peaking day 37, SARS-CoV-2 specificity remained unconfirmed. The finding that pre-infection memory included some responding clones suggested that cross-reactive memory joined.

The chain is built from TRBV6-2 or TRBV6-3 and TRBJ1-5, with 7 bases lining up with TRBD1. This TCR derives from a man aged 18 to 30 who had mild COVID-19 (a few samples of this study predate the infection). Cell type and time point are not known. Sample: PBMCs or a T cell subset sorted from them (not recorded which). CDR3 loop: CASSRTTGNQPQHF. DNA for the CDR3: TGTGCCAGCAGCCGAACGACAGGGAATCAGCCCCAGCATTTT.